The count of the clone carrying this TCR beta chain is one. At one end the junction does not follow the germline gene, possibly because of a read error. This specimen belongs to a study of blood T cell repertoires in COVID-19. Turning to the study itself: The samples span acute and convalescent COVID-19 from the United States, Italy and Spain. T cells, B-cell-depleted T cells, or PBMCs supplied cDNA or gDNA.

As originally analysed: Researchers report that nucleated cell counts were estimated from reference gene primer amplification. TCRdb keeps only in-frame clones here, not all; method: immunoSEQ multiplex PCR. V and J calls and clone size follow that table, whereas D and trimming were derived from the DNA. The data contain under 250,000 clones, 88% of them singletons. Patients at the Seattle site were enrolled during active infection and followed longitudinally. Germline values: CDR1 MDHEN, CDR2 SYDVKM. The length of the CDR3 is 14 residues. This sequence was found in a woman in her 30s with COVID-19, enrolled during active disease. The genes are TRBV28 and TRBJ2-7; 7 bases are shared with TRBD1. The sequenced sample was peripheral blood. The CDR3 spells CASSPGTVAYEQCF. In nucleotides, the CDR3 is TGTGCCAGCAGCCCTGGGACAGTTGCCTACGAGCAGTGCTTC.